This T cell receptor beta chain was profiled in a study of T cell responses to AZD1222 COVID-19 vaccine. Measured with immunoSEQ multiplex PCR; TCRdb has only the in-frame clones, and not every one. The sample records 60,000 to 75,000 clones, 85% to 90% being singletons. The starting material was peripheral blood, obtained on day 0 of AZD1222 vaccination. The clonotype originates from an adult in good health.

For the CDR3, the DNA is TGTGCCAGCAGTTACTCGGCGGCAGTTGGCGGGGAGCTGTTTTTT. Translating it yields CASSYSAAVGGELFF. The V and J genes are TRBV6-2 or TRBV6-3 and TRBJ2-2; D not certain. This CDR3 contains 15 residues. V was clipped by 0 bases and J by 7 bases, with 12 bases between them. CDR1 MNHEY and CDR2 SVGEGT come from the germline V gene.